This TCR beta chain is from a study of cytomegalovirus exposure and HLA in healthy donors. Germline V lookup: CDR1 MGHRA, CDR2 YSYEKL. The CDR3 is 12 residues long. Trimming took off 3 bases at V and 11 bases at J, with 13 bases between the two ends. Use of 60 Vbeta and 13 Jbeta primers characterized the PCR. The data were produced by immunoSEQ multiplex PCR, yet TCRdb's version contains in-frame clones alone and is incomplete. The table shows around 30,000 clones, with 80% to 90% occurring only once. Sequenced input: PBMCs. This TCR was sampled from a boy younger than 18 in good health and CMV-seronegative. V gene TRBV4-1 combines with J gene TRBJ2-5; possibly TRBD2 for D (6 bases). The CDR3 DNA follows: TGCGCCAGCAGCCAGGCTGGAGGGGAGCAGTACTTC. Protein product: CASSQAGGEQYF.